This TCR beta chain was profiled in a study of human T cells and chemical hapten exposure. About the study: Diagnoses of alopecia areata, totalis or universalis occurred in mostly female patients. Study outcomes and limitations: There was no change with DPC sensitization in TCRs above 1 in 1000 frequency.

As regards this clonotype: What it binds is not known.

TCRdb re-called the RACE reads with MiXCR, one entry per CDR3 protein. The sample contains 82,000 or so distinct CDR3 sequences, 10% to 15% of which appear only once. The germline V and J ends were trimmed by 2 bases and 5 bases, with 10 bases remaining between them. The CDR3 totals 14 residues. Germline V gene data show CDR1 as MNHEY and CDR2 as SVGAGI. The time point here: patch test 3, about 24 weeks after DPC sensitization. The treatment is: therapeutic diphenylcyclopropenone sensitization with weekly scalp DPC. At patch-test visits, sampling came before the patch test. The receptor's source is a woman aged 50 to 60 with alopecia areata. Some clones in this sample may be carry-over from other donors' samples. Material: whole blood, obtained in connection with sensitization to the hapten diphenylcyclopropenone (DPC). The rearrangement joins TRBV6-5 to TRBJ2-1; D is unresolved. CDR3 DNA: TGTGCCAGCAGTTACACTCCTGGAGACAATGAGCAGTTCTTC. Translation gives CASSYTPGDNEQFF.